This T cell receptor beta chain emerged from a study of PD-L1 blockade in urothelial cancer. Study summary: Blood was evaluated 3 weeks (second dose) and 6 weeks after therapy began.

V dropped 3 bases and J dropped 3 bases, with 12 bases sitting between them. The germline CDR1 and CDR2 sequences are SGHKS and YYEKEE (reference sequence). CDR3 length equals 14 residues. Spiking of synthetic TCR analog templates was performed in each PCR. Profiled with immunoSEQ multiplex PCR; TCRdb holds only in-frame clones, not every one. The sample shows about 82,000 clones, 82% of them seen only once. The origin of this receptor is a man aged 70 or older with urothelial cancer. Sequencing used PBMCs, obtained around atezolizumab (anti-PD-L1) treatment. The chain couples TRBV5-5 to TRBJ1-1; D is unresolved. CDR3 amino acids: CASSSTWAHTEAFF. The CDR3 DNA is TGTGCCAGCAGCTCAACCTGGGCTCACACTGAAGCTTTCTTT.